The next 16 T cell receptor beta chains were all read from a single sample in a study of shared clonotypes between healthy human individuals. Clones were sequenced by immunoSEQ multiplex PCR, and TCRdb holds only the in-frame ones, with some missing. The table records roughly 1,000,000 clones, around 78% of them present only once. The specimen was memory CD4+ T cells from PBMCs. This sample's subset: CD45RA-negative fraction. The receptor set was obtained from a man aged 18-30 years in good health. Some clones in this sample may be carry-over from other donors' samples.

The chain recombines TRBV7-9 with TRBJ2-3; 9 bases align to TRBD2. Germline CDR1 is SEHNR and CDR2 is FQNEAQ (reference sequence). CDR3 length: 15 amino acids. Trimming at V came to 6 bases and at J to 3 bases, leaving 7 bases not matched to a gene. The CDR3 nucleotides are TGTGCCAGCAGGTCTAGCGGGACTTCGACAGATACGCAGTATTTT. The encoded protein is CASRSSGTSTDTQYF.

As for this clone: The junction departs from germline at one end; a sequencing error may be responsible. The chain is built from TRBV28 and TRBJ2-3, with TRBD2 matching 11 bases. Germline values: CDR1 MDHEN, CDR2 SYDVKM. This CDR3 region has 15 residues. The CDR3 coding sequence is TGTGCCAGCAGTGCTACTAGCGGGAGCACGGATACGCAGTATTTT. Its translation is CASSATSGSTDTQYF. The whole variable domain, filled in from reference TRBV28 and TRBJ2-3, reads DVKVTQSSRYLVKRTGEKVFLECVQDMDHENMFWYRQDPGLGLRLIYFSYDVKMKEKGDIPEGYSVSREKKERFSLILESASTNQTSMYLCASSATSGSTDTQYFGPGTRLTVL.

The rearrangement uses TRBV7-2 and TRBJ2-7; D may be TRBD2 (5 bases). V was trimmed by 5 bases and J by 7 bases, leaving 15 bases between them. This CDR3 region has 13 residues. From germline, CDR1 is SGHTA and CDR2 FQGNSA. For the CDR3, the DNA is TGTGCCAGCAGCCCACTCCGGGGTGGTGAGCAGTACTTC. Translated, it gives CASSPLRGGEQYF.

The chain uses TRBV28 and TRBJ2-7; 8 bases are shared with TRBD2. Trimming took 2 bases from V and 0 from J; bases not matched to a gene: 3. The V gene's germline CDR1 is MDHEN and CDR2 SYDVKM. The CDR3 runs 15 residues. The CDR3 here is CASSLGSGTSYEQYF. The CDR3, as DNA: TGTGCCAGCAGTTTAGGTAGCGGGACCTCCTACGAGCAGTACTTC.

The chain couples TRBV11-3 to TRBJ2-2, with TRBD1 identical over 8 bases. The germline CDR1 and CDR2 sequences are SGHNT and YENEEA. Losses at the gene ends were 2 bases for V and 3 bases for J; bases not matched to a gene: 5. This CDR3 contains 16 residues. CDR3 DNA sequence: TGTGCCAGCAGCTTATCAGGGGGCGCGGACACCGGGGAGCTGTTTTTT. Translated: CASSLSGGADTGELFF.

DNA of the CDR3: TGTGCCAGCAGTTCCCAAGGGGGGGACTCGCAAGAGACCCAGTACTTC. This codes for CASSSQGGDSQETQYF. V is TRBV28 and J is TRBJ2-5, with D tentatively TRBD2 (7 bases). Per germline, CDR1 MDHEN and CDR2 SYDVKM. The CDR3 runs to 16 residues. The ends were cut back, 4 bases at V and 2 bases at J, with 17 bases in the middle.

This chain connects TRBV29-1 to TRBJ1-1; unclear D gene. In germline, CDR1 is SQVTM, CDR2 ANQGSEA. V lost 4 bases, J lost 0 bases, and 9 bases lay in between. The CDR3 length is 13 residues. The CDR3 nucleotides read TGCAGCGTTGTGGGCAGGATGAACACTGAAGCTTTCTTT. Translating it yields CSVVGRMNTEAFF.

This clone was recorded only once. The rearrangement joins TRBV4-1 to TRBJ1-2, with D possibly TRBD1 on 5 matching bases. The V and J ends lost 1 base and 7 bases respectively, with 13 bases between them. Germline V gene data show CDR1 as MGHRA and CDR2 as YSYEKL. CDR3 length: 14 amino acids. This CDR3 is CASSQVERGGGYTF. CDR3 nucleotides: TGCGCCAGCAGCCAAGTGGAAAGGGGTGGTGGCTACACCTTC.

The CDR3 DNA reads TGTGCCAGCAGAGGGACGGCTGGAAACACCATATATTTT. This encodes CASRGTAGNTIYF. This chain links TRBV25-1 with TRBJ1-3; a weak D match, TRBD1 (5 bases). Trimming removed 6 bases at V and 2 bases at J, with 8 bases between. The length of the CDR3 is 13 residues. Germline assignment: CDR1 MGHDK and CDR2 SYGVNS.

V is TRBV7-9 and J is TRBJ2-2; D is undetermined. This CDR3 has 13 amino acids. Trimming took off 3 bases at V and 6 bases at J, with 8 bases between the two ends. The V gene's germline CDR1 is SEHNR and CDR2 FQNEAQ (reference sequence). CDR3 sequence: CASSFNGPGELFF. CDR3 nucleotide sequence: TGTGCCAGCAGCTTCAATGGCCCCGGGGAGCTGTTTTTT.

The genes are TRBV27 and TRBJ1-1; TRBD1 matches 9 bases. The junction had 19 bases not matched to a gene; V was cut back by 8 bases and J by 0 bases. CDR3 length: 19 amino acids. Germline loops: CDR1 MNHEY, CDR2 SMNVEV (reference sequence). The CDR3, as DNA: TGTGCCAGCCTAAGGTTGGGGACAGGGACTGCCCGAATGAACACTGAAGCTTTCTTT. Protein sequence: CASLRLGTGTARMNTEAFF.

The chain links TRBV7-9 to TRBJ1-1; TRBD1 aligns across 9 bases. The CDR3 has 17 residues. Per germline, CDR1 SEHNR and CDR2 FQNEAQ (reference sequence). The junction had 14 bases not matched to a gene; V was cut back by 4 bases and J by 5 bases. The CDR3 nucleotides are TGTGCCAGCAGCTGGCCGAACAGGGGACAGGGTAGGACTGAAGCTTTCTTT. This encodes CASSWPNRGQGRTEAFF. The variable domain in full, completed from reference TRBV7-9 and TRBJ1-1, reads DTGVSQNPRHKITKRGQNVTFRCDPISEHNRLYWYRQTLGQGPEFLTYFQNEAQLEKSRLLSDRFSAERPKGSFSTLEIQRTEQGDSAMYLCASSWPNRGQGRTEAFFGQGTRLTVV.

The J gene is TRBJ2-3, the V gene TRBV6-1; D is perhaps TRBD2 (6 bases). The CDR3 covers 16 residues. V dropped 4 bases and J dropped 0 bases, with 14 bases sitting between them. Germline V CDR1 and CDR2: MNHNS, SASEGT. The CDR3 reads CASSAWGGTSTDTQYF. The CDR3 DNA reads as TGTGCCAGCAGTGCCTGGGGAGGAACTAGCACAGATACGCAGTATTTT.

The genes are TRBV9 and TRBJ1-1; D is perhaps TRBD1 (5 bases). CDR1 SGDLS and CDR2 YYNGEE come from the germline V gene. This CDR3 has 16 residues. V was cut by 3 bases and J by 1 base, with 16 bases left in between. CDR3 coding DNA: TGTGCCAGCAGCGCTCTATCAGTCGGGGGGAACACTGAAGCTTTCTTT. Protein: CASSALSVGGNTEAFF. The full variable domain, its missing parts supplied by reference TRBV9 and TRBJ1-1, is DSGVTQTPKHLITATGQRVTLRCSPRSGDLSVYWYQQSLDQGLQFLIQYYNGEERAKGNILERFSAQQFPDLHSELNLSSLELGDSALYFCASSALSVGGNTEAFFGQGTRLTVV.

To note about this clone: Since a much larger clone is just one base distant, this may be a read error. The rearrangement links TRBV7-9 to TRBJ1-4; 10 bases align to TRBD1. Trimming cost V 5 bases and J 8 bases; bases outside gene matches: 5. The CDR3 runs to 14 residues. Germline values: CDR1 SEHNR, CDR2 FQNEAQ (reference sequence). The DNA for the CDR3 is TGTGCCAGCAGCCAGGACAGGGGGAGGGAAAAACTGTTTTTT. Protein product: CASSQDRGREKLFF.

The chain uses TRBV28 and TRBJ1-5; 9 nucleotides align to TRBD1. CDR1 is MDHEN and CDR2 is SYDVKM in the germline V gene. The J segment lost 0 bases and the V segment lost 2 bases, leaving 11 bases of the junction unmatched. The length of the CDR3 is 19 residues. The CDR3 spells CASSLRWTGDRYSNQPQHF. The CDR3 DNA sequence: TGTGCCAGCAGTTTACGATGGACAGGGGACAGATATAGCAATCAGCCCCAGCATTTT.